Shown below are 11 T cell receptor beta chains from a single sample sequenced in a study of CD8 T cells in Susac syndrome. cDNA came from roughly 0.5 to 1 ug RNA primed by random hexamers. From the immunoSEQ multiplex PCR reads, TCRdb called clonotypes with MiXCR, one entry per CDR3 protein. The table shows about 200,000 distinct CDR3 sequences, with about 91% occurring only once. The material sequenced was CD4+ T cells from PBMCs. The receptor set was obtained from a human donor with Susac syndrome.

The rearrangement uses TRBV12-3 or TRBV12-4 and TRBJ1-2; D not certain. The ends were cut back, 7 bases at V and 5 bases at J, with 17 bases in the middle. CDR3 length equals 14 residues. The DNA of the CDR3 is TGTGCCAGCACCGAATCCGTCAGGATTTATGGCTACACCTTC. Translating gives CASTESVRIYGYTF.

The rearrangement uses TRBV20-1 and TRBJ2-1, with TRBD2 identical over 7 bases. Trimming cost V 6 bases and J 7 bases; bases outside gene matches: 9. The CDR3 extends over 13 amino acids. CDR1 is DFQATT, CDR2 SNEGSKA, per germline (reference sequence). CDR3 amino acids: CSADGRTKNEQFF. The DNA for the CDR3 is TGCAGTGCCGACGGGAGGACTAAAAATGAGCAGTTCTTC.

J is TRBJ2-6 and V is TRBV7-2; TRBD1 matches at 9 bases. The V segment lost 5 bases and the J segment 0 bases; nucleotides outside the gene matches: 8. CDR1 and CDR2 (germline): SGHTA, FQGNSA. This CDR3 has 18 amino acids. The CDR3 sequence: CASSRSGTGNSGANVLTF. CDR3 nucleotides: TGTGCCAGCAGCCGATCCGGGACAGGGAACTCTGGGGCCAACGTCCTGACTTTC.

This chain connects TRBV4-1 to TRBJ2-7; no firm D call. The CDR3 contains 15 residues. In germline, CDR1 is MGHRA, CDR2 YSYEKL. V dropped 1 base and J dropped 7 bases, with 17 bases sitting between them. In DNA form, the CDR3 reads TGCGCCAGCAGCCAAGGTGAGGTGAACCCTTCGGAGCAGTACTTC. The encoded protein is CASSQGEVNPSEQYF.

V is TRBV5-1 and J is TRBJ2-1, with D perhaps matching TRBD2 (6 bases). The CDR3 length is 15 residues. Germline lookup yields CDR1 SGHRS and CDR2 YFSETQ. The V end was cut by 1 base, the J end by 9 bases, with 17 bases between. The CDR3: CASSLQEGMVSEQFF. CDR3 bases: TGCGCCAGCAGCTTGCAGGAGGGTATGGTATCTGAGCAGTTCTTC.

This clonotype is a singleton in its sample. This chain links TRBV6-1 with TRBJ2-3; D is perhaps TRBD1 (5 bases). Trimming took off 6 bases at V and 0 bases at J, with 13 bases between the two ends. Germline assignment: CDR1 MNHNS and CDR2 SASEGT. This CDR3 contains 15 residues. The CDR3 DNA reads TGTGCCAGCAGAGAGACAGCCAGGAGCACAGATACGCAGTATTTT. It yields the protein CASRETARSTDTQYF.

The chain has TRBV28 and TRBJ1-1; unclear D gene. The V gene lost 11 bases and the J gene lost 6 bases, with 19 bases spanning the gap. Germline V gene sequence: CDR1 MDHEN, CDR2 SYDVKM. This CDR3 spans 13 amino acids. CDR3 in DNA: TGTGCCCTACAGCCCCGAATAGGCGCTGAAGCTTTCTTT. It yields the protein CALQPRIGAEAFF.

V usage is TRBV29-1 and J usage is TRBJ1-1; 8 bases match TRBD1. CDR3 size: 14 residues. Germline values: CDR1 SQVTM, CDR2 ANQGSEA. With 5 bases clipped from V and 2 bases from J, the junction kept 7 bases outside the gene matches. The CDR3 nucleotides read TGCAGCGTTTTAGACAGGGGAGGTAACACTGAAGCTTTCTTT. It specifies CSVLDRGGNTEAFF.

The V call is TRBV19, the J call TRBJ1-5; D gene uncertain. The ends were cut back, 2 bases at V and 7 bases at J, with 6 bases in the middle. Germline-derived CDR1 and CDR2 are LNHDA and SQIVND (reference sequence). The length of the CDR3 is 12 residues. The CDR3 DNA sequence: TGTGCCAGTAGTATAAAGAGGCAGCCCCAGCATTTT. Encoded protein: CASSIKRQPQHF.

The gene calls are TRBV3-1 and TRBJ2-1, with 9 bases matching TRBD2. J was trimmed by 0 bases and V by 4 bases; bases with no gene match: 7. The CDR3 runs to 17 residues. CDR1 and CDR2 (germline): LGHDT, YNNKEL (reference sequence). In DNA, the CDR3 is TGTGCCAGCAGCCGGTCTCCTAGCGGGACCTCCTACAATGAGCAGTTCTTC. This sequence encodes CASSRSPSGTSYNEQFF.

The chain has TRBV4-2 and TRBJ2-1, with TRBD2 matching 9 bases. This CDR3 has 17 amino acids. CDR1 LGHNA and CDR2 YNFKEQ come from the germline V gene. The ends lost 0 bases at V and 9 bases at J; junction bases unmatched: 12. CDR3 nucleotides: TGTGCCAGCAGCCAAGATATTTCTCGCGGGGGGGCGAGTGAGCAGTTCTTC. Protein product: CASSQDISRGGASEQFF.